These T cell receptor beta chains were read from a single sample in a study of T cells expressing NK-cell markers. Reanalyzing the 5' RACE reads, TCRdb keeps one entry per CDR3 protein, without DNA. The clone table shows approximately 8,200 distinct CDR3 sequences, with the ten largest holding 8% to 13%. Sequencing input: blood T cells: a sorted CD56 or NKG2C T cell subset, CD4+ or CD8+ T cells, or bulk PBMC T cells (not recorded which). The receptors come from a man younger than 35 in good health. Both conserved end residues are part of each CDR3. Each record gives: CDR3 protein, J gene, clone size, V gene, CDR3 length. The size entry is marked missing in some rows and otherwise reads once, few, many or a size class.

cdr3_aa: CASNPQRLSINEQFF
j_call: TRBJ2-1
clone_size: medium-sized
v_call: TRBV7-2
cdr3_length: 15

cdr3_aa: CASSQQRGLWTEAFF
j_call: TRBJ1-1
clone_size: .
v_call: TRBV14
cdr3_length: 15

cdr3_aa: CASRPQGWGARRNTIYF
j_call: TRBJ1-3
clone_size: .
v_call: TRBV12-3/TRBV12-4
cdr3_length: 17

cdr3_aa: CASSPIPNEQFF
j_call: TRBJ2-1
clone_size: .
v_call: TRBV7-8
cdr3_length: 12

cdr3_aa: CSAPRQVGTEAFF
j_call: TRBJ1-1
clone_size: .
v_call: TRBV20-1
cdr3_length: 13

cdr3_aa: CASSPLGGLSYNEQFF
j_call: TRBJ2-1
clone_size: medium-sized
v_call: TRBV11-2
cdr3_length: 16

cdr3_aa: CASSSTGAQPQHF
j_call: TRBJ1-5
clone_size: .
v_call: TRBV27
cdr3_length: 13

cdr3_aa: CASSTRGTSSSGANVLTF
j_call: TRBJ2-6
clone_size: .
v_call: TRBV11-2
cdr3_length: 18

cdr3_aa: CASSLYNAQSLYEQYF
j_call: TRBJ2-7
clone_size: medium-sized
v_call: TRBV7-2
cdr3_length: 16

cdr3_aa: CASSLDGSSYNSPLHF
j_call: TRBJ1-6
clone_size: .
v_call: TRBV5-6
cdr3_length: 16

cdr3_aa: CSVEEVTGLAGGHSYNEQFF
j_call: TRBJ2-1
clone_size: large
v_call: TRBV29-1
cdr3_length: 20

cdr3_aa: CASSPLHTQYF
j_call: TRBJ2-3
clone_size: medium-sized
v_call: TRBV7-9
cdr3_length: 11

cdr3_aa: CASRRGTDTQYF
j_call: TRBJ2-3
clone_size: .
v_call: TRBV2
cdr3_length: 12

cdr3_aa: CASSLTTGGSTQYF
j_call: TRBJ2-3
clone_size: .
v_call: TRBV2
cdr3_length: 14

cdr3_aa: CASRSRLEGYTF
j_call: TRBJ1-2
clone_size: .
v_call: TRBV5-1
cdr3_length: 12

cdr3_aa: CASSLETGLANTQYF
j_call: TRBJ2-3
clone_size: medium-sized
v_call: TRBV7-9
cdr3_length: 15